This passage covers 6 T cell receptor beta chains from one sample sequenced in a study of identifying expanded T cells in peripheral blood. Repertoires were generated with immunoSEQ multiplex PCR, while TCRdb's copy carries only in-frame clones and drops some. In the table there are about 85,000 clones, about nine tenths of which are singletons. The specimen was blood. The receptors come from a person aged 18 to 70 in good health.

This clone was seen a few times. The rearrangement joins TRBV6-4 to TRBJ1-2, with D tentatively TRBD1 (5 bases). The V gene's germline CDR1 is MRHNA and CDR2 SNTAGT. V lost 0 bases, J lost 5 bases, and 7 bases lay in between. This CDR3 is built from 13 residues. CDR3: CASSDSGGYGYTF. For the CDR3, the DNA is TGTGCCAGCAGTGACTCGGGGGGTTATGGCTACACCTTC.

This chain links TRBV9 with TRBJ2-1; 7 nucleotides line up with TRBD2. CDR1 is SGDLS and CDR2 is YYNGEE in the germline V gene. CDR3 length: 15 amino acids. V dropped 0 bases and J dropped 5; count of bases not matched to a gene: 5. The CDR3 nucleotides are TGTGCCAGCAGCGTAGAATGGGGGAGGGACAATGAGCAGTTCTTC. This encodes CASSVEWGRDNEQFF. The whole variable domain, filled in from reference TRBV9 and TRBJ2-1, reads DSGVTQTPKHLITATGQRVTLRCSPRSGDLSVYWYQQSLDQGLQFLIQYYNGEERAKGNILERFSAQQFPDLHSELNLSSLELGDSALYFCASSVEWGRDNEQFFGPGTRLTVL.

The chain uses TRBV5-4 and TRBJ2-2; D not resolved. Trimming left V 2 bases short and J 2 bases short, with 7 bases between. The CDR3 covers 14 residues. Germline values: CDR1 SGHNT, CDR2 YYREEE (reference sequence). CDR3 residues: CASSFPTNTGELFF. The CDR3 DNA sequence: TGTGCCAGCAGCTTTCCCACCAACACCGGGGAGCTGTTTTTT.

The chain combines TRBV9 with TRBJ1-2; the D is unclear. CDR1 is SGDLS and CDR2 is YYNGEE in the germline V gene. V lost 0 bases, J lost 4 bases, and 16 bases lay in between. This CDR3 comprises 16 residues. The CDR3 region is CASSVGPSSSGYGYTF. The CDR3 coding sequence is TGTGCCAGCAGCGTAGGTCCCAGTTCGAGCGGCTATGGCTACACCTTC.

The chain uses TRBV11-2 and TRBJ2-1; D possibly matches TRBD1 or TRBD2 (7 bases each). Trimming pared 5 bases from V and 10 bases from J, leaving 24 bases between. CDR1 SGHAT and CDR2 FQNNGV come from the germline V gene. The CDR3 has 16 amino acids. CDR3 in DNA: TGTGCCAGCAGCCTACCAGGGGGACTAATTCAACGAGAGCAGTTCTTC. Protein product: CASSLPGGLIQREQFF.

This rearrangement joins TRBV5-6 to TRBJ1-3; D unclear. CDR3 length: 16 amino acids. Deletions cut 4 bases from V and 0 bases from J, with 14 bases between. Germline V CDR1 and CDR2: SGHDT, YYEEEE. The CDR3 sequence: CASSRTDLSSGNTIYF. The CDR3 bases are TGTGCCAGCAGCAGGACGGACCTGAGCTCTGGAAACACCATATATTTT.